The 2 T cell receptor beta chains below come from one sample, sequenced in a study of tumor and adjacent non-tumor tissue in lung cancer. Three rounds of nested PCR, following a modified ARM-PCR protocol, produced the TCRbeta library. One entry per CDR3 protein, called by TCRdb with MiXCR from the multiplex PCR reads. The repertoire consists of 60,000 or so distinct CDR3 sequences, with about 63% occurring once and the leading ten covering about 31%. No cell sorting was done before RNA was extracted from the tissue. This non-tumor lung sample came from over 3 cm beyond the tumor edge. Specimen: distant non-tumor lung tissue. The receptors originated from a man in his sixties or seventies with non-small cell lung cancer.

This clonotype showed up many times. V usage is TRBV5-4 and J usage is TRBJ2-5, with D possibly being TRBD1 (6 bases). The length of the CDR3 is 14 residues. Germline V gives CDR1 SGHNT, CDR2 YYREEE (reference sequence). Trimming pared 0 bases from V and 5 bases from J, leaving 11 bases between. This CDR3 is CASSLGSGQETQYF. The CDR3 DNA reads as TGTGCCAGCAGCTTGGGTTCCGGACAGGAGACCCAGTACTTC.

This clonotype was detected a few times. V is TRBV20-1 and J is TRBJ2-7, with TRBD1 matching over 11 bases. Germline V gene sequence: CDR1 DFQATT, CDR2 SNEGSKA (reference sequence). V lost 1 base, J lost 7 bases, and 6 bases stayed unmatched. The CDR3 runs 14 residues. The CDR3 is CSARGGTGGREQYF. The CDR3 coding sequence is TGCAGTGCTAGAGGAGGGACAGGGGGAAGGGAGCAGTACTTC.